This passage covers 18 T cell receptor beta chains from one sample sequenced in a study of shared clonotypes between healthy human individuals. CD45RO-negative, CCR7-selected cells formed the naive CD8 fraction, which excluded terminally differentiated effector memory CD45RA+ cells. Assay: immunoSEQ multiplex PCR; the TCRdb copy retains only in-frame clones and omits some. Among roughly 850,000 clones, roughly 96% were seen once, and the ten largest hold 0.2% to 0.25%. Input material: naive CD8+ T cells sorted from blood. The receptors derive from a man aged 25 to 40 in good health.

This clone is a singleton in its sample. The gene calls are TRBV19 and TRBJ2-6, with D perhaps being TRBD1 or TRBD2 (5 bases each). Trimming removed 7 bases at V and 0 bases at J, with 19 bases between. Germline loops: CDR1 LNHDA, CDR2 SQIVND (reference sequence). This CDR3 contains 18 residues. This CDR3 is CASNLRDGSLSGANVLTF. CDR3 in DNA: TGTGCCAGTAATCTCCGGGACGGATCCCTCTCTGGGGCCAACGTCCTGACTTTC.

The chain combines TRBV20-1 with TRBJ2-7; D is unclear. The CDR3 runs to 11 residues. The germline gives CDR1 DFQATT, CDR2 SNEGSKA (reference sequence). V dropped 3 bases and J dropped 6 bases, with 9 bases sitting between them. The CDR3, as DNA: TGCAGTGCTAGGGTCTTACCCGAGCAGTACTTC. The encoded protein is CSARVLPEQYF.

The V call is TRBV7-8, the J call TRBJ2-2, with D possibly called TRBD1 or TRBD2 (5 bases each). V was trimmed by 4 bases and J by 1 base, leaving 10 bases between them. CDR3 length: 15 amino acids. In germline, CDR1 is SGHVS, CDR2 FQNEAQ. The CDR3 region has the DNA TGTGCCAGCAGCTCCCGGGACGGGAACACCGGGGAGCTGTTTTTT. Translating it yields CASSSRDGNTGELFF.

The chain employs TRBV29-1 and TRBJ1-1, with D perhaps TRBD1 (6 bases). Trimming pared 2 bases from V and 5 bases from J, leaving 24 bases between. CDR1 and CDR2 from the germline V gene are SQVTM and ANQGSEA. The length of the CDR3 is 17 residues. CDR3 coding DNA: TGCAGCGTTGAAATTAGGAGTCGGAACAGGGCTGGAACTGAAGCTTTCTTT. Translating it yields CSVEIRSRNRAGTEAFF.

CDR3 in DNA: TGTGCCAGCAGCCTAGGGGGGGCGAGCTCCTACAATGAGCAGTTCTTC. Amino acid sequence: CASSLGGASSYNEQFF. This chain connects TRBV7-9 to TRBJ2-1; maybe TRBD2 (7 bases). CDR1 and CDR2 from the germline V gene are SEHNR and FQNEAQ (reference sequence). V was shortened by 5 bases and J by 0 bases, with 14 bases between the two germline ends. The CDR3 spans 16 residues.

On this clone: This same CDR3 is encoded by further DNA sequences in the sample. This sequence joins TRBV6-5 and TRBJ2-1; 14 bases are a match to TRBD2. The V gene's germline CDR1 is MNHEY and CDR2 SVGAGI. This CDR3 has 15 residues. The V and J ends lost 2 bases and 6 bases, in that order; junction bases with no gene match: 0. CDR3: CASSYGTSGSNEQFF. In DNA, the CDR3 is TGTGCCAGCAGTTACGGGACTAGCGGGAGCAATGAGCAGTTCTTC.

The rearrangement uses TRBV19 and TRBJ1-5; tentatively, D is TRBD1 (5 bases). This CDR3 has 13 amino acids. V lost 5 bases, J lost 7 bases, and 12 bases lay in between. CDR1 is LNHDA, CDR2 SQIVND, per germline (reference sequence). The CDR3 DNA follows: TGTGCCAGTAGTGGGGGGATGTGGCAGCCCCAGCATTTT. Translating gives CASSGGMWQPQHF.

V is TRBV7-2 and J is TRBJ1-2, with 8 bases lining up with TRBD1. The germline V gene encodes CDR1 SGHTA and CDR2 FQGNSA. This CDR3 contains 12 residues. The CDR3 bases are TGTGCGATAAGCAGGGGGCTAATTGGCTACACCTTC. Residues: CAISRGLIGYTF.

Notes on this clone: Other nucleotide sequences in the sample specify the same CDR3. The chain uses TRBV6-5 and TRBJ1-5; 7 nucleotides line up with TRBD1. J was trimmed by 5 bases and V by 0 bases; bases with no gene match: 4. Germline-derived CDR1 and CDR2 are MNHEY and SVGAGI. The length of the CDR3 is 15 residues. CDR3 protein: CASSYSAGGHQPQHF. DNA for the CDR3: TGTGCCAGCAGTTACTCGGCAGGGGGTCATCAGCCCCAGCATTTT.

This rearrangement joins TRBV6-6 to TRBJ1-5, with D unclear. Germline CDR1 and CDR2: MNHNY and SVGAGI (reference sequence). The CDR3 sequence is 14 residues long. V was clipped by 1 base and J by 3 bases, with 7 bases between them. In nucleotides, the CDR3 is TGTGCCAGCAGTTACTTCGGGGACAATCAGCCCCAGCATTTT. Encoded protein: CASSYFGDNQPQHF.

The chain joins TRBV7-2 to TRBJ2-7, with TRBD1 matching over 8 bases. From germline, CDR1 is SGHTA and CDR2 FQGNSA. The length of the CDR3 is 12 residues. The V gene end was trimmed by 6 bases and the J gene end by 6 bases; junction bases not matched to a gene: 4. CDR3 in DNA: TGTGCCAGCAGAGGACAGGGAGCCGAGCAGTACTTC. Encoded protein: CASRGQGAEQYF.

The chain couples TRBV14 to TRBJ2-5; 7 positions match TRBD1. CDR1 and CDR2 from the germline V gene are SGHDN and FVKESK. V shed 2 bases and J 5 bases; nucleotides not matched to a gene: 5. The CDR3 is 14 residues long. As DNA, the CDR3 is TGTGCCAGCAGCCAATGGGCAGGGGGTGAGACCCAGTACTTC. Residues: CASSQWAGGETQYF.

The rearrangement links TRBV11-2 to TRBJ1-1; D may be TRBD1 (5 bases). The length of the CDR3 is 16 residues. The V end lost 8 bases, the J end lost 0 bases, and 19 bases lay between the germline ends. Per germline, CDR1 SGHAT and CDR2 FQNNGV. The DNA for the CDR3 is TGTGCCAGCGCCCCCGTTGGGGGGAACGTGAACACTGAAGCTTTCTTT. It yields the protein CASAPVGGNVNTEAFF.

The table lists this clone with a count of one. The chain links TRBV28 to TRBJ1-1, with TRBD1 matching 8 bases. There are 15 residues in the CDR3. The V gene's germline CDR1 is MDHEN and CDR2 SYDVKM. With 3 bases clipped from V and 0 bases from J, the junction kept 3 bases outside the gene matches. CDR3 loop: CASSFGTGMNTEAFF. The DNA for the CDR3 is TGTGCCAGCAGTTTCGGGACAGGTATGAACACTGAAGCTTTCTTT.

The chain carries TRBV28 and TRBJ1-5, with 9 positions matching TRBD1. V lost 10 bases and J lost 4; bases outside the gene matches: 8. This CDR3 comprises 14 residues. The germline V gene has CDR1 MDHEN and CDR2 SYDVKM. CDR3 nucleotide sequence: TGTGCCACAGGGGGACAGGGCGAAAATCAGCCCCAGCATTTT. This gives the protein CATGGQGENQPQHF.

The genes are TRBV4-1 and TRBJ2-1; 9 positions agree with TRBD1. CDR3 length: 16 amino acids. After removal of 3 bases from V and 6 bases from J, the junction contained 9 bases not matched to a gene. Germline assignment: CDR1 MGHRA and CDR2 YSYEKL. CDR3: CASSHPDLTGGNEQFF. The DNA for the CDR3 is TGCGCCAGCAGCCACCCAGACTTGACAGGGGGCAATGAGCAGTTCTTC.

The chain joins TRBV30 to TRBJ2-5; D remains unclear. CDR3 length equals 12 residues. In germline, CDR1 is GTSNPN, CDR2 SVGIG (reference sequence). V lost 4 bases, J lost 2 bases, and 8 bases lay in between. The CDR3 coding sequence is TGTGCCTGGAAGACCGAGCAAGAGACCCAGTACTTC. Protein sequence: CAWKTEQETQYF.

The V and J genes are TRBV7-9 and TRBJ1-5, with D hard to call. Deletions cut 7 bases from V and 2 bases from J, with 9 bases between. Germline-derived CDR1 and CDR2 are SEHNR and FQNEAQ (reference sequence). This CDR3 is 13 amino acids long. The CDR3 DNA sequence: TGTGCCAGCACCGACGGCGGCAATCAGCCCCAGCATTTT. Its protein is CASTDGGNQPQHF.